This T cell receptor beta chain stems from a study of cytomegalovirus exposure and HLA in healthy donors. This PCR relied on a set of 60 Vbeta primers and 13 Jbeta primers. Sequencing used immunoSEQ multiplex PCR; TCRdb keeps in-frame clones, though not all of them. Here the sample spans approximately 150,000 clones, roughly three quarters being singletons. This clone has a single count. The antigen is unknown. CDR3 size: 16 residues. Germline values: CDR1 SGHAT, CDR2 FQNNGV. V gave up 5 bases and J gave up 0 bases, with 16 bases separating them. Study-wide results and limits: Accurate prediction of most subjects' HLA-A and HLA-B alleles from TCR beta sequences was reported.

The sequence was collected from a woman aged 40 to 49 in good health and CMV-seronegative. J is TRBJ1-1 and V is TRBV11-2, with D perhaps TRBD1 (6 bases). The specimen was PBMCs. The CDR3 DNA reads TGTGCCAGCAGCGAAGGGCCAGGGGCCATGAACACTGAAGCTTTCTTT. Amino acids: CASSEGPGAMNTEAFF. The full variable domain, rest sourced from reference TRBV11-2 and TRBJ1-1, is EAGVAQSPRYKIIEKRQSVAFWCNPISGHATLYWYQQILGQGPKLLIQFQNNGVVDDSQLPKDRFSAERLKGVDSTLKIQPAKLEDSAVYLCASSEGPGAMNTEAFFGQGTRLTVV.